Listed here are 5 T cell receptor beta chains from one sample, sequenced in a study of blood T cell repertoires in COVID-19 (dated by TCRdb to about 2020). Library generation was performed with the immunoSEQ multiplex PCR assay. The clones in this table, taken by TCRdb from immuneACCESS, are in-frame only. Not every clone is retained; where verified, under half of the shortfall comes from an unresolved V gene, and the cause of the rest is unknown. The sample table contains under 150,000 clones; only one count was recorded for around 87% of them. Approximately 2.8% of the sample is held by the ten biggest clonotypes. Sequenced input: peripheral blood. The receptors derive from an older woman with active COVID-19.

The CDR3 here is CASSQSAGKLFF. CDR3 sequence (DNA): TGTGCCAGCAGCCAGTCAGCGGGGAAACTGTTTTTT. The chain uses TRBV7-2 and TRBJ1-4; D call uncertain. Germline V gene data show CDR1 as SGHTA and CDR2 as FQGNSA. Trimming took off 5 bases at V and 11 bases at J, with 12 bases between the two ends. This CDR3 region has 12 residues.

This chain links TRBV19 with TRBJ1-1; D gene uncertain. CDR1 is LNHDA and CDR2 is SQIVND in the germline V gene (reference sequence). Trimming stripped 2 bases from V and 2 bases from J, with 9 bases between. The CDR3 loop spans 14 amino acids. This CDR3 reads CASSIYTANTEAFF. As DNA, the CDR3 is TGTGCCAGTAGTATATATACAGCTAACACTGAAGCTTTCTTT. Filled out from reference TRBV19 and TRBJ1-1, the complete variable domain reads DGGITQSPKYLFRKEGQNVTLSCEQNLNHDAMYWYRQDPGQGLRLIYYSQIVNDFQKGDIAEGYSVSREKKESFPLTVTSAQKNPTAFYLCASSIYTANTEAFFGQGTRLTVV.

The rearrangement links TRBV3-1 (or the pseudogene TRBV3-2) to TRBJ1-6; 10 bases map to TRBD1. V trimming: 1 base; J trimming: 7 bases; junction bases outside the gene matches: 7. The germline CDR1 and CDR2 sequences are LGHDT and YNNKEL (reference sequence). This CDR3 region has 17 residues. CDR3 coding DNA: TGTGCCAGCAGCCAAGTGACAGGGGGCACGAGGAATTCACCCCTCCACTTT. This gives the protein CASSQVTGGTRNSPLHF.

This chain joins TRBV5-6 and TRBJ2-7; TRBD2 might be the D (5 bases). V lost 1 base to trimming and J lost 2 bases, with 16 bases between them. This CDR3 contains 16 residues. CDR1 and CDR2 from the germline V gene are SGHDT and YYEEEE. In DNA, the CDR3 is TGTGCCAGCAGCTTGAGGCTAGCATCGGGAACCTACGAGCAGTACTTC. As protein: CASSLRLASGTYEQYF. Full variable domain (rest looked up from reference TRBV5-6 and TRBJ2-7): DAGVTQSPTHLIKTRGQQVTLRCSPKSGHDTVSWYQQALGQGPQFIFQYYEEEERQRGNFPDRFSGHQFPNYSSELNVNALLLGDSALYLCASSLRLASGTYEQYFGPGTRLTVT.

This rearrangement joins TRBV28 to TRBJ2-5; the match to TRBD1 covers 9 bases. CDR1 is MDHEN and CDR2 is SYDVKM in the germline V gene. CDR3 size: 15 residues. After removal of 5 bases from V and 3 bases from J, the junction contained 7 bases not matched to a gene. For the CDR3, the DNA is TGTGCCAGCAGTCCCGGACAGGGGATTAAAGAGACCCAGTACTTC. This codes for CASSPGQGIKETQYF.